The T cell receptor beta chain under discussion was sequenced for a study of molecular identifiers for immune sequencing clone quantification. In the study overall: Replicate RNA came from approximately 20,000 or 98,000 naive CD8 cells and was split five ways, and four parts were sequenced.

On this clonotype itself: The CDR3 does not end in the conserved phenylalanine or tryptophan, so this is likely a read error.

Sorted naive CD8 T cells were those defined as CD8+CD4-CCR7+CD45RA+. TCRdb used MiXCR to reprocess the PCR reads, holding one entry per CDR3 protein. The profile covers more than 550,000 distinct CDR3 sequences, with 25% appearing a single time and about 0.84% taken by the ten largest. This CDR3 region has 16 residues. The junction had 8 bases not matched to a gene; V was cut back by 5 bases and J by 3 bases. The germline gives CDR1 SGHAT, CDR2 FQNNGV. This receptor was taken from a human donor in good health. Some libraries in this study had Jurkat cell RNA spiked in. Sequencing was carried out using naive CD8+ T cells from blood, with Jurkat cell RNA spiked in. Subset in this sample: FACS-sorted CD8+CD4-CCR7+CD45RA+ naive T cells. The chain has TRBV11-2 and TRBJ2-1, with TRBD2 matching over 9 bases. The CDR3 DNA is TGTGCCAGCAGCCAGAATCTAGCGGGAATCTACAATGAGCAGTTCTGC. It specifies CASSQNLAGIYNEQFC.